The T cell receptor (beta chain) under discussion was sequenced for a study of OX40 agonist ivuxolimab in advanced cancers. Whole-study findings and limits: At doses 0.1 to 3.0 mg/kg, CD4+ and CD8+ clones expanded.

Remarks on this clone: Its antigen is undetermined.

Measured with immunoSEQ multiplex PCR; TCRdb has only the in-frame clones, and not every one. The sample has around 60,000 clones, nearly 85% seen once; the top ten hold roughly 2%. Losses at the gene ends were 2 bases for V and 5 bases for J; bases not matched to a gene: 6. Germline assignment: CDR1 SGDLS and CDR2 YYNGEE. This CDR3 has 14 residues. The rearrangement joins TRBV9 to TRBJ2-5; TRBD1 matches 7 bases. This receptor was identified in an adult with an advanced solid tumor such as melanoma, head and neck, liver or kidney cancer. The sequencing here drew on CD4+ or CD8+ T cells sorted from blood, taken in a trial of the OX40 agonist ivuxolimab. CDR3 residues: CASSVGQRPETQYF. As DNA, the CDR3 is TGTGCCAGCAGCGTGGGACAGCGTCCGGAGACCCAGTACTTC.